One and the same sample provided the 8 T cell receptor beta chains below, sequenced in a study of blood T cell repertoires in COVID-19. Libraries were prepared by immunoSEQ multiplex PCR; TCRdb keeps only in-frame clonotypes and omits some of them. The sample shows 150,000 to 200,000 clones, more than 75% of them seen only once. The sample taken for sequencing was PBMCs or T cells enriched from blood (not recorded which). The receptors derive from a woman in her forties or fifties with acute COVID-19.

This clone was seen repeatedly, ten times or more. This chain uses TRBV14 with TRBJ1-3; D remains ambiguous. Germline CDR1 SGHDN, CDR2 FVKESK. Trimming took 6 bases from V and 3 from J, leaving 9 bases between them. This CDR3 has 13 residues. DNA for the CDR3: TGTGCCAGCAGTTCCGCAGGTGGAAACACCATATATTTT. Protein: CASSSAGGNTIYF.

V gene TRBV24-1 combines with J gene TRBJ2-5, with TRBD1 as a possible D gene (6 bases). CDR1 is KGHDR and CDR2 is SFDVKD in the germline V gene. The CDR3 is 16 amino acids. Trimming removed 2 bases at V and 4 bases at J, with 16 bases between. The CDR3 region has the DNA TGTGCCACCAGTGATTCGGACAGACTGCGGCCAGAGACCCAGTACTTC. Translating gives CATSDSDRLRPETQYF.

The V and J genes are TRBV28 and TRBJ1-1, with 8 bases identical to TRBD1. V trimming: 9 bases; J trimming: 3 bases; junction bases outside the gene matches: 9. There are 14 residues in the CDR3. Per the germline V gene, CDR1 is MDHEN and CDR2 is SYDVKM. The CDR3 here is CASLDREVHTEAFF. CDR3 coding DNA: TGTGCCAGTCTGGACAGGGAAGTTCACACTGAAGCTTTCTTT.

This clone was picked up a small number of times. The CDR3 loop is CASRPRDRPATEAFF. The CDR3 DNA follows: TGTGCCAGCAGACCGCGGGACAGGCCTGCCACTGAAGCTTTCTTT. The V call is TRBV6-5, the J call TRBJ1-1, with TRBD1 identical over 8 bases. This CDR3 region has 15 residues. The V gene end was trimmed by 6 bases and the J gene end by 4 bases; junction bases not matched to a gene: 10. The germline gives CDR1 MNHEY, CDR2 SVGAGI.

The sample holds a few counts of this clone. The chain links TRBV28 to TRBJ2-3; 15 positions match TRBD2. The trim removed 2 bases at V and 4 bases at J, leaving 4 bases unmatched. CDR1 is MDHEN, CDR2 SYDVKM, per germline. This CDR3 region has 17 residues. The CDR3 sequence is CASSLGTSGRLSDTQYF. Here the CDR3 DNA reads TGTGCCAGCAGTTTAGGGACTAGCGGGAGGCTATCAGATACGCAGTATTTT.

This chain links TRBV30 with TRBJ1-6; no reliable D call. Germline values: CDR1 GTSNPN, CDR2 SVGIG (reference sequence). The CDR3 has 14 residues. V lost 4 bases, J lost 1 base, and 8 bases lay in between. This CDR3 is CAWISVSYNSPLHF. As DNA, the CDR3 is TGTGCCTGGATTAGCGTATCCTATAATTCACCCCTCCACTTT.

V and J are TRBV11-2 and TRBJ1-2; D is possibly TRBD1 (5 bases). V was pared by 1 base and J by 8 bases, with 14 bases between. Germline V gives CDR1 SGHAT, CDR2 FQNNGV. The CDR3 covers 14 residues. The CDR3 here is CASSLAQGKWGYTF. For the CDR3, the DNA is TGTGCCAGCAGCTTAGCCCAGGGCAAGTGGGGCTACACCTTC.

This clone was recorded a few times. Other DNA variants within this sample encode the same CDR3. J is TRBJ1-2 and V is TRBV12-3 or TRBV12-4; possibly TRBD1 for D (5 bases). V dropped 3 bases and J dropped 1 base, with 6 bases sitting between them. The CDR3 extends over 13 amino acids. This chain's CDR3 is CASSLGGNYGYTF. The CDR3 DNA reads TGTGCCAGCAGTTTGGGGGGTAACTATGGCTACACCTTC.